Below are 18 T cell receptor beta chains sequenced from a single sample in a study of CD8+ T cells in alopecia areata. cDNA reverse transcribed from extracted RNA served as the sequencing template. The data were produced by immunoSEQ multiplex PCR, yet TCRdb's version contains in-frame clones alone and is incomplete. The sample records roughly 200,000 clones, roughly 50% being singletons. The treatment here: oral pan-JAK inhibitor, 5-10 mg twice daily. The source material was CD8+ T cells sorted from blood, sampled at week 24, from a patient treated with tofacitinib. The receptors shown here come from a human donor with alopecia areata.

The CDR3 DNA is TGTGCCACCAGCAGACAGGGACAGACAAACTATGGCTACACCTTC. Translation: CATSRQGQTNYGYTF. J is TRBJ1-2 and V is TRBV15, with TRBD1 identical over 7 bases. Germline V lookup: CDR1 LNHNV, CDR2 YYDKDF (reference sequence). With V trimmed by 2 bases and J by 2 bases, 5 bases remained unmatched. This CDR3 has 15 amino acids.

The chain recombines TRBV30 with TRBJ2-2; D is perhaps TRBD1 or TRBD2 (5 bases each). V shed 5 bases and J shed 4 bases, with 8 bases lying between them. CDR3 length equals 12 residues. CDR1 and CDR2 from the germline V gene are GTSNPN and SVGIG (reference sequence). CDR3 coding DNA: TGTGCCTGGGGTGGGGGCACCGGGGAGCTGTTTTTT. This encodes CAWGGGTGELFF.

The chain has TRBV4-3 and TRBJ1-1, with D maybe TRBD1 (6 bases). Trimming removed 0 bases from V and 2 bases from J, with 13 bases in between. The CDR3 loop spans 16 amino acids. The V gene's germline CDR1 is LGHNA and CDR2 YSLEER. DNA for the CDR3: TGCGCCAGCAGCCAAGATGTCGACAGGCACAACACTGAAGCTTTCTTT. Amino acid sequence: CASSQDVDRHNTEAFF.

This clone has only a few counts. The chain couples TRBV27 to TRBJ2-7, with 7 bases aligning to TRBD1. The CDR3 runs to 13 residues. V was pared by 6 bases and J by 3 bases, with 5 bases of the junction left unmatched. The germline CDR1 and CDR2 sequences are MNHEY and SMNVEV (reference sequence). CDR3 region: CASSPGQNYEQYF. The CDR3 DNA follows: TGTGCCAGCAGCCCGGGACAGAACTACGAGCAGTACTTC.

V gene TRBV9 combines with J gene TRBJ2-7, with D possibly being TRBD2 (6 bases). V lost 4 bases, J lost 5 bases, and 16 bases lay in between. The CDR3 runs 14 residues. The germline CDR1 and CDR2 sequences are SGDLS and YYNGEE. The CDR3 region has the DNA TGTGCCAGCAGCTTAGGAGGGTCGTGGGACGAGCAGTACTTC. This translates into CASSLGGSWDEQYF.

The gene calls are TRBV5-6 and TRBJ2-1; 9 bases are a match to TRBD2. The CDR3 loop spans 15 amino acids. After removal of 4 bases from V and 7 bases from J, the junction contained 9 bases not matched to a gene. Per germline, CDR1 SGHDT and CDR2 YYEEEE. The CDR3 loop is CASSPGTSTVNEQFF. The CDR3 DNA sequence: TGTGCCAGCAGCCCCGGGACTAGCACAGTGAATGAGCAGTTCTTC. The full variable domain, its missing parts supplied by reference TRBV5-6 and TRBJ2-1, is DAGVTQSPTHLIKTRGQQVTLRCSPKSGHDTVSWYQQALGQGPQFIFQYYEEEERQRGNFPDRFSGHQFPNYSSELNVNALLLGDSALYLCASSPGTSTVNEQFFGPGTRLTVL.

The chain recombines TRBV14 with TRBJ1-2, with D perhaps matching TRBD1 (5 bases). Germline lookup yields CDR1 SGHDN and CDR2 FVKESK. V gave up 3 bases and J gave up 0 bases, with 17 bases separating them. CDR3 length: 17 residues. The CDR3 here is CASSQTGTAPTNYGYTF. CDR3 coding DNA: TGTGCCAGCAGCCAGACCGGGACGGCACCCACTAACTATGGCTACACCTTC.

This chain connects TRBV10-3 to TRBJ2-1, with D unresolved. The CDR3 runs 13 residues. Germline V gene lookup returns CDR1 ENHRY and CDR2 SYGVKD. V lost 6 bases, J lost 3 bases, and 9 bases lay in between. The CDR3 spells CAIREDNYNEQFF. DNA of the CDR3: TGTGCCATCAGAGAAGACAACTACAATGAGCAGTTCTTC.

This chain joins TRBV9 and TRBJ2-3; D not resolved. The CDR3 is 15 amino acids. Trimming pared 0 bases from V and 2 bases from J, leaving 10 bases between. CDR1 and CDR2 from the germline V gene are SGDLS and YYNGEE. The CDR3: CASSVAGRDTDTQYF. Written as DNA, the CDR3 is TGTGCCAGCAGCGTAGCGGGTAGAGACACAGATACGCAGTATTTT.

This clone has a handful of counts. The gene calls are TRBV6-6 and TRBJ1-2; 7 bases are shared with TRBD1. Trimming took 9 bases from V and 4 from J; bases not matched to a gene: 5. CDR3 length: 12 residues. Germline loops: CDR1 MNHNY, CDR2 SVGAGI (reference sequence). The CDR3 loop reads CASTGTAYGYTF. Written as DNA, the CDR3 is TGTGCCAGTACCGGGACAGCCTATGGCTACACCTTC.

This sequence joins TRBV4-2 and TRBJ1-5; D perhaps matches TRBD1 (5 bases). Trimming pared 1 base from V and 7 bases from J, leaving 8 bases between. CDR3 length: 13 residues. Germline V gives CDR1 LGHNA, CDR2 YNFKEQ. The CDR3 nucleotides read TGTGCCAGCAGCCAAGGGGGGGTACAGCCCCAGCATTTT. Residues: CASSQGGVQPQHF.

This clone was found a few times. The chain has TRBV29-1 and TRBJ2-7; D perhaps matches TRBD2 (6 bases). The ends were cut back, 5 bases at V and 4 bases at J, with 18 bases in the middle. Germline V gene data show CDR1 as SQVTM and CDR2 as ANQGSEA. The CDR3 runs to 14 residues. The CDR3 nucleotides are TGCAGCGTTCTCATGGCGGGGAATGGATACGAGCAGTACTTC. It specifies CSVLMAGNGYEQYF.

The CDR3 coding sequence is TGTGCCAGCAGCTTAGGTGGGGGGGATCAGCCCCAGCATTTT. Translated, it gives CASSLGGGDQPQHF. The chain joins TRBV7-6 to TRBJ1-5, with TRBD1 as a possible D gene (5 bases). V was shortened by 1 base and J by 5 bases, with 9 bases between the two germline ends. This CDR3 contains 14 residues. Germline CDR1 SGHVS, CDR2 FNYEAQ.

The rearrangement joins TRBV2 to TRBJ1-1, with D hard to call. Germline V gene sequence: CDR1 SNHLY, CDR2 FYNNEI. V lost 4 bases and J 6 bases, leaving 9 bases between the germline ends. The CDR3 is made up of 12 amino acids. The CDR3 nucleotides are TGTGCCAGCAGTGTGGGAGTGGCTGAAGCTTTCTTT. Its translation is CASSVGVAEAFF.

This clone was seen a few times. The junction departs from the called germline gene at one end, perhaps through a read error. The sample holds other DNA sequences that translate to the same CDR3. The rearrangement uses TRBV29-1 and TRBJ2-3, with D hard to call. Looked up from germline, CDR1 is SQVTM and CDR2 is ANQGSEA. The CDR3 runs to 14 residues. The CDR3 sequence: CSVVTYLSTDTQYF. The CDR3 DNA reads TGCAGTGTTGTTACGTACCTGAGCACAGATACGCAGTATTTT.

In its sample, this clone was seen a few times. This rearrangement joins TRBV19 to TRBJ2-5; 8 nucleotides agree with TRBD2. J lost 2 bases, V lost 5 bases, and 4 bases had no gene match. The germline V gene encodes CDR1 LNHDA and CDR2 SQIVND (reference sequence). This CDR3 region has 14 residues. In DNA, the CDR3 is TGTGCCAGTAGTCTCCAGCGGGGGCAAGAGACCCAGTACTTC. It specifies CASSLQRGQETQYF.

V is TRBV5-1 and J is TRBJ2-1; the match to TRBD2 covers 9 bases. The CDR3 loop spans 15 amino acids. Germline V gene lookup returns CDR1 SGHRS and CDR2 YFSETQ. Trimming took 7 bases from V and 1 from J; bases not matched to a gene: 6. In nucleotides, the CDR3 is TGCGCCAGCGGATCAAGCGGGGGGTCCTACAATGAGCAGTTCTTC. Its protein is CASGSSGGSYNEQFF. Variable domain in full (rest from reference TRBV5-1 and TRBJ2-1): KAGVTQTPRYLIKTRGQQVTLSCSPISGHRSVSWYQQTPGQGLQFLFEYFSETQRNKGNFPGRFSGRQFSNSRSEMNVSTLELGDSALYLCASGSSGGSYNEQFFGPGTRLTVL.

The chain links TRBV2 to TRBJ1-4, with D possibly matching TRBD1 (5 bases). The CDR3 contains 10 residues. Per germline, CDR1 SNHLY and CDR2 FYNNEI. Trimming took 5 bases from V and 12 from J, leaving 7 bases between them. CDR3 in amino acids: CASSIQELFF. The DNA for the CDR3 is TGTGCCAGCAGTATACAGGAACTGTTTTTT.